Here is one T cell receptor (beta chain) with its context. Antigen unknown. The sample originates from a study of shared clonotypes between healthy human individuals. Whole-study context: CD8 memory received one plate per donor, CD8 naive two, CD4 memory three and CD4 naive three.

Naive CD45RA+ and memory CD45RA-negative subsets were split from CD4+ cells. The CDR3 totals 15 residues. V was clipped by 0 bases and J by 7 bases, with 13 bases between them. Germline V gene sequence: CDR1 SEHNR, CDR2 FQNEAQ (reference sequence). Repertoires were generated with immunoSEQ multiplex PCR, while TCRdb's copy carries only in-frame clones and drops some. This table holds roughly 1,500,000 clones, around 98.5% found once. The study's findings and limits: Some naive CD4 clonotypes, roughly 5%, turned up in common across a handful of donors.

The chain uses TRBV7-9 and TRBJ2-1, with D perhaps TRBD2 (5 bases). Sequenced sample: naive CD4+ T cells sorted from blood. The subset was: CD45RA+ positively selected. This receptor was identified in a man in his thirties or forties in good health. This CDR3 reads CASSLATIVANEQFF. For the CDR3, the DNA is TGTGCCAGCAGCTTAGCGACTATAGTCGCGAATGAGCAGTTCTTC.